This TCR beta chain was found in a study of CD8+ T cells in alopecia areata. Germline assignment: CDR1 SNHLY and CDR2 FYNNEI. V shed 7 bases, J shed 1 base, and the junction held 4 bases outside the gene matches. The CDR3 is 14 residues long. cDNA serving as the sequencing template came from extracted, reverse transcribed RNA. Profiled with immunoSEQ multiplex PCR; TCRdb holds only in-frame clones, not every one. This table holds hundreds of thousands of clones, roughly 69% found once. This specimen was CD4+ T cells sorted from blood, taken at week 0. This receptor was obtained from a human donor with alopecia areata. The chain is built from TRBV2 and TRBJ2-3; 8 nucleotides line up with TRBD1. In DNA form, the CDR3 reads TGTGCCAGCAAGGAGGGACAGGGCACAGATACGCAGTATTTT. It specifies CASKEGQGTDTQYF.